This record looks at one TCR beta chain sequence and its context. What it binds is not known. Trimming took 2 bases from V and 4 from J, leaving 18 bases between them. CDR3 size: 17 residues. Germline CDR1 MNHNS, CDR2 SASEGT. This sample was taken from a study of cytomegalovirus exposure and HLA in healthy donors. Study observations and caveats: Within an earlier analysis, most TCR beta V segments proved productive either about 90% or about 30% of the time.

This PCR relied on a set of 60 Vbeta primers and 13 Jbeta primers. Clones were sequenced by immunoSEQ multiplex PCR, and TCRdb holds only the in-frame ones, with some missing. The sample has roughly 77,000 clones, over 60% seen once. The receptor was isolated from a middle-aged man in good health and CMV-seronegative. The source material was PBMCs. V and J are TRBV6-1 and TRBJ1-5, with D possibly TRBD1 on 5 matching bases. CDR3 sequence reads: CASSESWAPTANQPQHF. The CDR3 bases are TGTGCCAGCAGTGAATCCTGGGCCCCGACAGCGAATCAGCCCCAGCATTTT.